These 14 T cell receptor beta chains were sequenced from one sample in a study of Graves' ophthalmopathy and Graves' hyperthyroidism. Transcripts of RNA were the source for amplifying TCR beta CDR3 regions. In the first round, RT-PCR was carried out with HTBI primers, and a multiplex PCR formed the second round. TCRdb redid the calling of the multiplex PCR reads with MiXCR, one entry per CDR3 protein. The sample lists approximately 210,000 distinct CDR3 sequences; around 30% were seen once. Sequencing was performed on peripheral blood. Receptor source: a man aged 50 to 59 with Graves' ophthalmopathy.

This clonotype came up many times. The chain links TRBV2 to TRBJ2-7; D gene unclear. Germline assignment: CDR1 SNHLY and CDR2 FYNNEI. The CDR3 sequence is 12 residues long. Trimming removed 6 bases from V and 6 bases from J, with 12 bases in between. The CDR3 here is CASRRASSEQYF. The CDR3 region has the DNA TGTGCCAGCAGACGGGCCTCTAGCGAGCAGTACTTC.

This clonotype was observed at least ten times. V and J are TRBV11-2 and TRBJ2-5; 7 bases match TRBD2. Per the germline V gene, CDR1 is SGHAT and CDR2 is FQNNGV. CDR3 length equals 13 residues. After removal of 4 bases from V and 2 bases from J, the junction contained 1 base not matched to a gene. Written as DNA, the CDR3 is TGTGCCAGCAGCTCAGCGGGACAAGAGACCCAGTACTTC. Translation gives CASSSAGQETQYF.

This clonotype came up many times. This chain uses TRBV19 with TRBJ1-1; TRBD1 might be the D (6 bases). This CDR3 is built from 14 residues. The germline V gene encodes CDR1 LNHDA and CDR2 SQIVND (reference sequence). Trimming stripped 7 bases from V and 2 bases from J, with 14 bases between. The CDR3 DNA is TGTGCCAGTACTACAGGGTGGAGAAACACTGAAGCTTTCTTT. This translates into CASTTGWRNTEAFF.

The rearrangement joins TRBV7-6 to TRBJ2-5; D perhaps matches TRBD2 (5 bases). Trimming stripped 4 bases from V and 5 bases from J, with 17 bases between. This CDR3 is 15 amino acids long. CDR1 and CDR2 (germline): SGHVS, FNYEAQ. The CDR3 region is CASSSTSSQRETQYF. Written as DNA, the CDR3 is TGTGCCAGCAGCTCGACCTCTAGCCAACGGGAGACCCAGTACTTC.

This clonotype was counted many times. This rearrangement joins TRBV12-3 or TRBV12-4 to TRBJ2-2; TRBD1 agrees at 7 bases. The V gene end was trimmed by 0 bases and the J gene end by 6 bases; junction bases not matched to a gene: 7. This CDR3 contains 16 residues. The CDR3 DNA reads as TGTGCCAGCAGTTTAGCGCCGACAGGGACCGCCGGGGAGCTGTTTTTT. It codes for CASSLAPTGTAGELFF.

This clonotype was seen many times. The chain has TRBV6-2 or TRBV6-3 and TRBJ1-5, with D hard to call. The germline V gene has CDR1 MNHEY and CDR2 SVGEGT. The V gene lost 6 bases and the J gene lost 15 bases, with 15 bases spanning the gap. CDR3 length: 11 residues. CDR3 residues: CASSLGREWHF. CDR3 bases: TGTGCCAGCAGCCTCGGACGGGAATGGCATTTT.

The rearrangement uses TRBV2 and TRBJ2-7; D is perhaps TRBD1 (6 bases). The CDR3 covers 12 residues. Germline V gene sequence: CDR1 SNHLY, CDR2 FYNNEI. V was clipped by 8 bases and J by 2 bases, with 10 bases between them. In DNA, the CDR3 is TGTGCCAGCGTTCAGGGGACCTACGAGCAGTACTTC. Protein: CASVQGTYEQYF.

This clonotype showed up many times. The rearrangement uses TRBV9 and TRBJ2-5; a possible D gene is TRBD2 (6 bases). V lost 2 bases and J lost 5, with 10 bases in between. The CDR3 loop spans 13 amino acids. CDR1 and CDR2 (germline): SGDLS, YYNGEE. The chain's CDR3 is CASSVRGGETQYF. The DNA for the CDR3 is TGTGCCAGCAGCGTCCGAGGAGGGGAGACCCAGTACTTC.

This clonotype appeared many times. The V gene is TRBV10-1, the J gene TRBJ1-2; D is ambiguous. There are 13 residues in the CDR3. V lost 8 bases to trimming and J lost 4 bases, with 14 bases between them. The germline V gene has CDR1 WNHNN and CDR2 SYGVQD (reference sequence). The CDR3 DNA is TGCGCCAGCGGAGATAACCCTTTCTATGGCTACACCTTC. Amino acid sequence: CASGDNPFYGYTF.

This clonotype was seen many times. This chain uses TRBV19 with TRBJ1-6, with TRBD1 matching over 7 bases. The CDR3 totals 17 residues. The germline CDR1 and CDR2 sequences are LNHDA and SQIVND (reference sequence). Losses at the gene ends were 4 bases for V and 6 bases for J; bases not matched to a gene: 12. The CDR3 sequence: CASSTPGTTGINSPLHF. CDR3 nucleotides: TGTGCCAGTAGTACACCCGGGACGACAGGGATTAATTCACCCCTCCACTTT.

This clonotype has a count of ten or more. A clone one base away is much larger, so this may be a read error. This chain connects TRBV28 to TRBJ2-7, with D perhaps TRBD2 (5 bases). Germline V gene data show CDR1 as MDHEN and CDR2 as SYDVKM. The CDR3 covers 15 residues. CDR3 bases: TGTGCCGGCAGTTTAGGCGTCGGACCACTTCGGGGGCAGTACTTC. As protein: CAGSLGVGPLRGQYF.

This clonotype was seen once. V gene TRBV19 combines with J gene TRBJ1-6; 8 nucleotides align to TRBD1. After removal of 5 bases from V and 8 bases from J, the junction contained 5 bases not matched to a gene. Per germline, CDR1 LNHDA and CDR2 SQIVND (reference sequence). The CDR3 runs 14 residues. CDR3 in amino acids: CASSFTGGDSPLHF. The CDR3 nucleotides read TGTGCCAGTAGTTTCACAGGGGGGGATTCACCCCTCCACTTT.

Many counts were recorded for this clonotype. DNA of the CDR3: TGTGCCAGCAGTCGGGACAGGGTGAACATTCAGTACTTC. Amino acid sequence: CASSRDRVNIQYF. The J gene is TRBJ2-4, the V gene TRBV12-3 or TRBV12-4; 9 bases are a match to TRBD1. CDR3 length equals 13 residues. Unmatched junction bases numbered 3, after V lost 5 bases and J lost 7 bases.

This clonotype has ten or more counts. V gene TRBV12-3 or TRBV12-4 combines with J gene TRBJ1-3, with D possibly TRBD1 on 5 matching bases. The CDR3 loop spans 14 amino acids. The germline V and J ends were trimmed by 2 bases and 4 bases, with 9 bases remaining between them. The CDR3 sequence is CASSLQGAGNTIYF. The CDR3 DNA sequence: TGTGCCAGCAGTTTACAGGGAGCGGGAAACACCATATATTTT.